The 8 T cell receptor beta chains below come from one sample, sequenced in a study of early T cells in non-severe SARS-CoV-2 infection. TCRdb passed the 5' RACE reads through MiXCR, listing each CDR3 protein once. The sample lists approximately 32,000 distinct CDR3 sequences, about 5.6% occurring once. The sequencing input was whole blood. Receptors originate from an adult who was a healthcare worker with PCR-confirmed SARS-CoV-2 infection or an uninfected control (not recorded which).

In this sample, this clonotype turned up many times. The genes are TRBV11-2 and TRBJ2-3; D not certain. The germline V gene encodes CDR1 SGHAT and CDR2 FQNNGV. The CDR3 extends over 12 amino acids. V lost 1 base, J lost 6 bases, and 5 bases lay in between. DNA for the CDR3: TGTGCCAGCAGCTTAGCGAGTGATACGCAGTATTTT. It is translated as CASSLASDTQYF.

The chain uses TRBV4-1 and TRBJ2-5, with 8 bases identical to TRBD1. CDR3 length: 15 residues. The germline CDR1 and CDR2 sequences are MGHRA and YSYEKL. With 0 bases clipped from V and 7 bases from J, the junction kept 7 bases outside the gene matches. CDR3 in DNA: TGCGCCAGCAGCCAAGATCCAGGGGGCGAGGTGACCCAGTACTTC. This codes for CASSQDPGGEVTQYF.

This clonotype was counted ten times or more. The CDR3 sequence: CASSLTGNEQYF. CDR3 nucleotides: TGTGCCAGCAGCTTGACAGGGAACGAGCAGTACTTC. The chain links TRBV7-9 to TRBJ2-7; TRBD1 agrees at 7 bases. Trimming at V came to 3 bases and at J to 5 bases, leaving 1 base not matched to a gene. The CDR3 length is 12 residues. Germline CDR1 SEHNR, CDR2 FQNEAQ (reference sequence).

This clonotype occurred many times. The gene calls are TRBV14 and TRBJ2-7; TRBD1 matches 9 bases. Per germline, CDR1 SGHDN and CDR2 FVKESK. The CDR3 covers 20 residues. V shed 0 bases, J shed 0 bases, and the junction held 15 bases outside the gene matches. The CDR3 spells CASSQDLGQGIPFLSYEQYF. For the CDR3, the DNA is TGTGCCAGCAGCCAAGATTTGGGACAGGGTATTCCCTTCCTCTCCTACGAGCAGTACTTC.

Ten or more counts support this clonotype. The chain recombines TRBV11-2 with TRBJ1-4; D is perhaps TRBD1 (5 bases). Looked up from germline, CDR1 is SGHAT and CDR2 is FQNNGV. The CDR3 sequence is 15 residues long. The V end lost 5 bases, the J end lost 8 bases, and 18 bases lay between the germline ends. For the CDR3, the DNA is TGTGCCAGCAGCCCCGGGGCGGTAAGGACCGAAAAACTGTTTTTT. Translated, it gives CASSPGAVRTEKLFF. The entire variable domain, with the rest obtained from reference TRBV11-2 and TRBJ1-4, is as follows: EAGVAQSPRYKIIEKRQSVAFWCNPISGHATLYWYQQILGQGPKLLIQFQNNGVVDDSQLPKDRFSAERLKGVDSTLKIQPAKLEDSAVYLCASSPGAVRTEKLFFGSGTQLSVL.

This clonotype was seen ten or more times. In nucleotides, the CDR3 is TGTGCCAGCAGCTTGGGACTAGCGGGGGAAGGGAATGAGCAGTTCTTC. Translation: CASSLGLAGEGNEQFF. The genes are TRBV5-6 and TRBJ2-1, with TRBD2 matching over 12 bases. From germline, CDR1 is SGHDT and CDR2 YYEEEE. CDR3 length equals 16 residues. J was trimmed by 7 bases and V by 0 bases; bases with no gene match: 5. The full variable domain, its missing parts supplied by reference TRBV5-6 and TRBJ2-1, is DAGVTQSPTHLIKTRGQQVTLRCSPKSGHDTVSWYQQALGQGPQFIFQYYEEEERQRGNFPDRFSGHQFPNYSSELNVNALLLGDSALYLCASSLGLAGEGNEQFFGPGTRLTVL.

This clonotype has at least ten counts. The chain links TRBV5-6 to TRBJ2-3; D remains ambiguous. The CDR3 spans 17 residues. The germline V gene has CDR1 SGHDT and CDR2 YYEEEE. Trimming took off 3 bases at V and 0 bases at J, with 17 bases between the two ends. The CDR3 reads CASSSTSIRLSTDTQYF. The CDR3 DNA sequence: TGTGCCAGCAGCTCGACCTCTATCCGCCTCAGCACAGATACGCAGTATTTT.

This clonotype was detected many times. The chain employs TRBV27 and TRBJ2-7; 10 bases are shared with TRBD2. V shed 4 bases and J 5 bases; nucleotides not matched to a gene: 8. The length of the CDR3 is 15 residues. Germline V gives CDR1 MNHEY, CDR2 SMNVEV (reference sequence). CDR3 bases: TGTGCCAGCAGTTCGCTAGCGGGAGTACGGCACGAGCAGTACTTC. Translated: CASSSLAGVRHEQYF.